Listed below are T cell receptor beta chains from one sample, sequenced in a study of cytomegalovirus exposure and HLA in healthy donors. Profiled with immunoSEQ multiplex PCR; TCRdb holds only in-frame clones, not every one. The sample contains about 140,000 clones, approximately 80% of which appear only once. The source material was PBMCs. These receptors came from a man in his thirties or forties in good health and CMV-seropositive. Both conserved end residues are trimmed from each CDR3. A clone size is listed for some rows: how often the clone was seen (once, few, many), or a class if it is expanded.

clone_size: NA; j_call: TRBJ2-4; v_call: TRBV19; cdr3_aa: ASSIRLAAHTPVDIQY
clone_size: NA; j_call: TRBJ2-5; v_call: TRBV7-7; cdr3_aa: ASSPIAGGPAETQY
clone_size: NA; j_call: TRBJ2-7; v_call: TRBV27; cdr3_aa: ASRTGSSYEQY
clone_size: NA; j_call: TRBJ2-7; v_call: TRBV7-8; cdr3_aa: ASSPQQTRYEQY
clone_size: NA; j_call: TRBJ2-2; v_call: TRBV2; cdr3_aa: ASRDTRNTGELF
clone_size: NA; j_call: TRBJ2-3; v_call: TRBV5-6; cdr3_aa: ASTETGRGGRDTQY
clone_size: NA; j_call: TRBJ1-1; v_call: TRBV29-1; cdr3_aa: SVVVGRGTEAF
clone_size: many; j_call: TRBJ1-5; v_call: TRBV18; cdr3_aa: ASSRDGSNNQPQH
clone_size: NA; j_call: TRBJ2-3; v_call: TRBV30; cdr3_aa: AWSPGTGVSDTQY
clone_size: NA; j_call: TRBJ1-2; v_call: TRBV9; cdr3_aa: ASSGRDLADGYT
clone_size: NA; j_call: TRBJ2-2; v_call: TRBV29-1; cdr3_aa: SVDKPGQGATGTGELF